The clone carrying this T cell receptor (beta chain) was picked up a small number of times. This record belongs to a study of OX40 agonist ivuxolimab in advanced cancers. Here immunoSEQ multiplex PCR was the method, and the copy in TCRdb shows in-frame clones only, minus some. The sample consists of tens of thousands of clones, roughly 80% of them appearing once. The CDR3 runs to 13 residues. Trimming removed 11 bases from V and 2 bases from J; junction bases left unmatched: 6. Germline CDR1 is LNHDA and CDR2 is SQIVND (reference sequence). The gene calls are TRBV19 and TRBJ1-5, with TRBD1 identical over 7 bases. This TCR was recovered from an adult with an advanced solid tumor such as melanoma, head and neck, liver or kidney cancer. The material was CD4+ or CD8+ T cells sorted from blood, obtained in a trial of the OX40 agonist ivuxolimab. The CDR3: CAGRGPGNQPQHF. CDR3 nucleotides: TGTGCCGGAAGGGGGCCCGGCAATCAGCCCCAGCATTTT. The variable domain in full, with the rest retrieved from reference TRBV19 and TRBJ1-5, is DGGITQSPKYLFRKEGQNVTLSCEQNLNHDAMYWYRQDPGQGLRLIYYSQIVNDFQKGDIAEGYSVSREKKESFPLTVTSAQKNPTAFYLCAGRGPGNQPQHFGDGTRLSIL.